The source of this T cell receptor beta chain is a study of CD8+ T cells in alopecia areata. CDR1 MNHEY and CDR2 SMNVEV come from the germline V gene (reference sequence). The germline V and J ends were trimmed by 0 bases and 8 bases, with 16 bases remaining between them. The CDR3 runs to 15 residues. Reverse transcribed after extraction, RNA yielded cDNA as the sequencing template. The data were produced by immunoSEQ multiplex PCR, yet TCRdb's version contains in-frame clones alone and is incomplete. The sample contains 190,000 or so clones, 58% of which appear only once. Noted treatment: oral pan-JAK inhibitor, 5-10 mg twice daily.

V and J are TRBV27 and TRBJ1-2, with D maybe TRBD1 (5 bases). The clonotype originates from a human donor with alopecia areata. This specimen was CD8+ T cells sorted from blood, taken at week 24, from a patient treated with tofacitinib. The CDR3 nucleotides read TGTGCCAGCAGTTTATCGGGCAGGGCTTCCGTGGGCTACACCTTC. It translates to CASSLSGRASVGYTF.